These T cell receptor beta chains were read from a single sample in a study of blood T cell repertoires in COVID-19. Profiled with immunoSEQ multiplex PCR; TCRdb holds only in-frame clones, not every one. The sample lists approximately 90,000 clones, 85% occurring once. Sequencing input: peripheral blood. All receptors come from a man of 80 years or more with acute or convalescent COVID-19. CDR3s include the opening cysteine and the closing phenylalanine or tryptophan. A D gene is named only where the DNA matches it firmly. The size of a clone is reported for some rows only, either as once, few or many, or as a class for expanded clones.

TGTGCCAGCAGCCAAGATCCAGTGGGACAGGGCGGTAATTCACCCCTCCACTTT	CASSQDPVGQGGNSPLHF	TRBD1	TRBV4-2	TRBJ1-6	-
TGTGCCAGCAGGGGGCAGGCTAACTATGGCTACACCTTC	CASRGQANYGYTF	-	TRBV25-1	TRBJ1-2	-
TGTGCCAGCAGCCCAAGACTAGCGGGAGGAGGCCCTATCACAGATACGCAGTATTTT	CASSPRLAGGGPITDTQYF	TRBD2	TRBV9	TRBJ2-3	-
TGTGCCATCAGTTTTACAGGGCTCGGGGAAAAACTGTTTTTT	CAISFTGLGEKLFF	-	TRBV10-3	TRBJ1-4	-
TGCAGTGCTAGTCCCGGGGGCAATCAGCCCCAGCATTTT	CSASPGGNQPQHF	-	TRBV20-1	TRBJ1-5	-
TGTGCCAGCAGCTTAAGAGGTGTGGGACTAGCGGGATGGACCGGGGAGCTGTTTTTT	CASSLRGVGLAGWTGELFF	TRBD2	TRBV7-3	TRBJ2-2	-
TGTGCCAGCAGAGGACAGGGAAGAGATACGCAGTATTTT	CASRGQGRDTQYF	TRBD1	TRBV28	TRBJ2-3	-
TGTGCCAGCAGTGAAGGGAGGGGCAATCAGCCCCAGCATTTT	CASSEGRGNQPQHF	-	TRBV6-1	TRBJ1-5	few
TGTGCCAGCAGCTTAGTGGAGAGGAACACTGAAGCTTTCTTT	CASSLVERNTEAFF	-	TRBV7-9	TRBJ1-1	-
TGTGCCAGCAGTACCACAGGGGCGGGAGAGACCCAGTACTTC	CASSTTGAGETQYF	TRBD1	TRBV6-5	TRBJ2-5	-
TGTGCCAGCAGCTTGCCTAGCGGCACAGATACGCAGTATTTT	CASSLPSGTDTQYF	-	TRBV5-4	TRBJ2-3	-
TGCGCCAGCAGCTTGGGAGGGACACGGAATGAAAAACTGTTTTTT	CASSLGGTRNEKLFF	-	TRBV5-1	TRBJ1-4	-
TGTGCCAGCAAAGTTTACTCCCAAGATACGCAGTATTTT	CASKVYSQDTQYF	-	TRBV28	TRBJ2-3	once
TGTGCCAGCAGTCACCACTGGACAGGGGGGGCTGGAAGCAATCAGCCCCAGCATTTT	CASSHHWTGGAGSNQPQHF	TRBD1	TRBV6-2/TRBV6-3	TRBJ1-5	-
TGCGCCAGCAGCTTGAGGGACACGGGGACCGAGCAGTACTTC	CASSLRDTGTEQYF	-	TRBV5-1	TRBJ2-7	-
TGCGCCAGCAGCTTGGGCCCTAGCGGGAGTATTGAGCAGTTCTTC	CASSLGPSGSIEQFF	TRBD2	TRBV5-1	TRBJ2-1	-
TGTGCCAGCAGCGCGCTCGGGACAGGGCTTCAGCCCCAGCATTTT	CASSALGTGLQPQHF	TRBD1	TRBV2	TRBJ1-5	-
TGTGCCAGCAGCGGGACTAGCGGATATTTCACAGATACGCAGTATTTT	CASSGTSGYFTDTQYF	TRBD2	TRBV6-2/TRBV6-3	TRBJ2-3	-
TGTGCCAGCAGTCCCAGGCCCAATAATTCACCCCTCCACTTT	CASSPRPNNSPLHF	-	TRBV28	TRBJ1-6	-
TGTGCCAGCAGCTCATACGGGGGTTTGAGTACCAAAAACATTCAGTACTTC	CASSSYGGLSTKNIQYF	-	TRBV11-2	TRBJ2-4	-
TGTGCCAGCAGCCAAGTCGGCGGGAGGGCCGGTACGCAGTATTTT	CASSQVGGRAGTQYF	TRBD2	TRBV3-1/TRBV3-2	TRBJ2-3	-
TGTGCCAGCAGTACTCCGGCCTCTGGGGGGTATGGCTACACCTTC	CASSTPASGGYGYTF	-	TRBV28	TRBJ1-2	-
TGTGCCAGCAGTTTGCAGGGGGCGTACGGCTACACCTTC	CASSLQGAYGYTF	TRBD1	TRBV28	TRBJ1-2	once
TGTGCCAGCAGCGCCGGACTCGGGGCCTACGAGCAGTACTTC	CASSAGLGAYEQYF	-	TRBV9	TRBJ2-7	-
TGTGCCAGCAGCTCCCCCGTAGGACTAGCGGGATCGCAGTACTTC	CASSSPVGLAGSQYF	TRBD2	TRBV7-9	TRBJ2-7	-
TGTGCCAGCAGCGCCCATGCAGGGGCCGGGGAGCTGTTTTTT	CASSAHAGAGELFF	-	TRBV9	TRBJ2-2	-
TGTGCCAGCAGGAGCCCCGGGACAGCGGATCCTGAGCAGTTCTTC	CASRSPGTADPEQFF	TRBD1	TRBV6-5	TRBJ2-1	-
TGTGCCAGCTCCTCTAAGGAGGTCTACGAGCAGTACTTC	CASSSKEVYEQYF	-	TRBV18	TRBJ2-7	-
TGTGCCAGCAGTTTTCAGGGAGGGGCTTTCTTT	CASSFQGGAFF	-	TRBV12-3/TRBV12-4	TRBJ1-1	few
TGCGCCAGCAGAGAAACAGGGGGCCGGGAGAACACTGAAGCTTTCTTT	CASRETGGRENTEAFF	TRBD1	TRBV5-1	TRBJ1-1	-
TGTGCCAGCAGTTTTGCGGGGCCCCCTGAAGCTTTCTTT	CASSFAGPPEAFF	-	TRBV12-3/TRBV12-4	TRBJ1-1	-
TGTGCCAGCAGTGCTATATCGGTGAACACTGAAGCTTTCTTT	CASSAISVNTEAFF	-	TRBV2	TRBJ1-1	once
TGTGCCAGCAGCCTATCCGACTCGGCCTACAATGAGCAGTTCTTC	CASSLSDSAYNEQFF	-	TRBV9	TRBJ2-1	-
TGTGCCAGCAAACAGGCTGCCTTAGACGAGCAGTACTTC	CASKQAALDEQYF	-	TRBV6-5	TRBJ2-7	-
TGTGCCAGCAGCTTGGTGGGCCGAGAGGGAGAGACCCAGTACTTC	CASSLVGREGETQYF	-	TRBV5-6	TRBJ2-5	few
TGTGCCAGCTCACCAGGGGCGAAGGGGGAGACCCAGTACTTC	CASSPGAKGETQYF	-	TRBV18	TRBJ2-5	-
TGTGCCATCAGGGGGACTAGCAGATCATCTAGCACAGATACGCAGTATTTT	CAIRGTSRSSSTDTQYF	TRBD2	TRBV10-3	TRBJ2-3	few
TGTGCCTGGGGAGCTAGCGGGAGGGCCGGTCGAGAGACCCAGTACTTC	CAWGASGRAGRETQYF	TRBD2	TRBV30	TRBJ2-5	-
TGTGCCAGTAGTACCGGCCGGGACAGGTCTCTAGGGGCCCAGTACTTC	CASSTGRDRSLGAQYF	TRBD1	TRBV19	TRBJ2-5	-
TGTGCCAGCAAAACCGGGACTCAAAGCTCCTATAATTCACCCCTCCACTTT	CASKTGTQSSYNSPLHF	-	TRBV27	TRBJ1-6	once
TGTGCCATCAGTGTGCAGGAGGTTTACGAGCAGTACTTC	CAISVQEVYEQYF	-	TRBV10-3	TRBJ2-7	-
TGCAGCGTTTCCCCCGGGGGGAGCTCCTACAATGAGCAGTTCTTC	CSVSPGGSSYNEQFF	TRBD2	TRBV29-1	TRBJ2-1	many
TGCGCCAGCAGCTTGGGCGGAACTCAGCCCCAGCATTTT	CASSLGGTQPQHF	-	TRBV5-1	TRBJ1-5	-
TGTGCCAGCAGCCTCATAAGGGGCGAGCAGTACTTC	CASSLIRGEQYF	-	TRBV28	TRBJ2-7	-
TGTGCCAGCAGCGGACAGCCTATGAGCGCGAAGAACACTGAAGCTTTCTTT	CASSGQPMSAKNTEAFF	-	TRBV3-1/TRBV3-2	TRBJ1-1	-
TGCGCCAGCAGCCAAGATAAAGGGGTGGGAGAGACCCAGTACTTC	CASSQDKGVGETQYF	-	TRBV4-1	TRBJ2-5	once
TGTGCCAGTAGTATGCCCGGGACTGGTACCTACAATGAGCAGTTCTTC	CASSMPGTGTYNEQFF	-	TRBV19	TRBJ2-1	-
TGTGCCAGCAGCCAACGCCAGGGACTAGCGGGAGGGGATAACCACTTC	CASSQRQGLAGGDNHF	TRBD2	TRBV3-1/TRBV3-2	TRBJ2-4	-
TGTGCCAGCTCACGGGATAGGGAGTGGAGAAACACTGAAGCTTTCTTT	CASSRDREWRNTEAFF	-	TRBV18	TRBJ1-1	-
TGCGCCAGCAGCTTGATTGCTAGCGGGGCCAATGAGCAGTTCTTC	CASSLIASGANEQFF	TRBD2	TRBV5-1	TRBJ2-1	once
TGTGCCAGCAGCGTAGGATCCGCAGGTGGCTACACCTTC	CASSVGSAGGYTF	-	TRBV9	TRBJ1-2	-
TGTGCCAGCAGTTACTCGTTTCCCGGCACCGGGGAGCTGTTTTTT	CASSYSFPGTGELFF	-	TRBV6-5	TRBJ2-2	-
TGTGCCAGCAGCTTAGGGGGGGTATTGGTCTCTGGAAACACCATATATTTT	CASSLGGVLVSGNTIYF	-	TRBV7-9	TRBJ1-3	-
TGTGCCAGCAGCTTACCGGGTAAGAGGGCGGGAGCCCACGAGCAGTACTTC	CASSLPGKRAGAHEQYF	TRBD2	TRBV7-2	TRBJ2-7	-
TGCGCCAGCAGCTTGGGCACGGGAAGTAATTCACCCCTCCACTTT	CASSLGTGSNSPLHF	-	TRBV5-1	TRBJ1-6	-
TGTGCCGGACAGGGCGTCAATCAGCCCCAGCATTTT	CAGQGVNQPQHF	TRBD1	TRBV6-4	TRBJ1-5	-
TGTGCCAGCAGTTCATCCAAGGGGCTGGGCAATCAGCCCCAGCATTTT	CASSSSKGLGNQPQHF	-	TRBV27	TRBJ1-5	-
TGTGCCAGCACTTCCACATTTGGGGCAGCCGGGGAGCTGTTTTTT	CASTSTFGAAGELFF	-	TRBV6-5	TRBJ2-2	-
TGTGCCACCAGTGATGGGCCGGGGACAGGGGACGAGCAGTACTTC	CATSDGPGTGDEQYF	TRBD1	TRBV24-1	TRBJ2-7	-